This entry lists 6 T cell receptor beta chains sequenced from one sample in a study of OX40 agonist ivuxolimab in advanced cancers. The library was prepared using the immunoSEQ multiplex PCR assay. Imported from immuneACCESS, the table was reduced by TCRdb to in-frame sequences with V and J called. These copies leave out some clones; in studies compared against another copy, an unresolved V gene accounts for under half, and the cause of the remainder is not known. The sample data list tens of thousands of clones, and around 80% of these were observed just once. The ten largest clones represent 5.5% of the sample. Sequenced here: CD4+ or CD8+ T cells sorted from blood, sampled in a trial of the OX40 agonist ivuxolimab. The receptors derive from an adult with an advanced solid tumor such as melanoma, head and neck, liver or kidney cancer.

This sequence joins TRBV28 and TRBJ2-7, with 13 bases lining up with TRBD2. Germline values: CDR1 MDHEN, CDR2 SYDVKM. This CDR3 is built from 17 residues. With V trimmed by 1 base and J by 2 bases, 5 bases remained unmatched. CDR3 nucleotides: TGTGCCAGCAGTTTATCCCCCGGACTAGCGGGGGCCTACGAGCAGTACTTC. Amino acid sequence: CASSLSPGLAGAYEQYF.

CDR3 sequence: CASSVGTGTSHTGELFF. The CDR3 nucleotides read TGTGCCAGCAGCGTAGGGACAGGGACTAGCCACACCGGGGAGCTGTTTTTT. V usage is TRBV9 and J usage is TRBJ2-2; the D gene is possibly TRBD2 (9 bases). This CDR3 region has 17 residues. Trimming took 0 bases from V and 3 from J, leaving 15 bases between them. Germline-derived CDR1 and CDR2 are SGDLS and YYNGEE.

The chain recombines TRBV5-4 with TRBJ1-2; possibly TRBD1 for D (5 bases). In germline, CDR1 is SGHNT, CDR2 YYREEE (reference sequence). The ends were cut back, 1 base at V and 5 bases at J, with 18 bases in the middle. The CDR3 loop spans 16 amino acids. The CDR3 reads CASSLITGVRGYGYTF. CDR3 coding DNA: TGTGCCAGCAGCTTGATCACGGGGGTTCGGGGATATGGCTACACCTTC. The whole variable domain, filled in from reference TRBV5-4 and TRBJ1-2, reads ETGVTQSPTHLIKTRGQQVTLRCSSQSGHNTVSWYQQALGQGPQFIFQYYREEENGRGNFPPRFSGLQFPNYSSELNVNALELDDSALYLCASSLITGVRGYGYTFGSGTRLTVV.

The V gene is TRBV19, the J gene TRBJ1-6, with a possible D match to TRBD1 (6 bases). CDR1 is LNHDA, CDR2 SQIVND, per germline (reference sequence). V lost 8 bases and J 5 bases, leaving 19 bases between the germline ends. CDR3 size: 16 residues. CDR3: CASGLRGDSNNSPLHF. In DNA, the CDR3 is TGTGCCAGTGGTCTAAGGGGGGATTCAAATAATTCACCCCTCCACTTT.

The CDR3 loop reads CASSSGMGSSYNEQFF. In DNA, the CDR3 is TGTGCCAGCAGCTCAGGGATGGGGAGCTCCTACAATGAGCAGTTCTTC. The V and J genes are TRBV7-9 and TRBJ2-1; D is tentatively TRBD1 or TRBD2 (5 bases each). The CDR3 has 16 residues. Between the trimmed V and J ends, which lost 4 bases and 0 bases, there was a span of 13 bases. Germline V gene data show CDR1 as SEHNR and CDR2 as FQNEAQ (reference sequence).

The gene calls are TRBV30 and TRBJ1-1; D is undetermined. V was cut by 0 bases and J by 7 bases, with 9 bases left in between. Germline assignment: CDR1 GTSNPN and CDR2 SVGIG (reference sequence). The CDR3 is 12 amino acids. CDR3 sequence: CAWSVRILEAFF. The CDR3 coding sequence is TGTGCCTGGAGTGTACGGATTCTTGAAGCTTTCTTT. Complete variable domain (other parts from reference TRBV30 and TRBJ1-1): SQTIHQWPATLVQPVGSPLSLECTVEGTSNPNLYWYRQAAGRGLQLLFYSVGIGQISSEVPQNLSASRPQDRQFILSSKKLLLSDSGFYLCAWSVRILEAFFGQGTRLTVV.